This T cell receptor (beta chain) was identified during a study of T-cell reconstitution after alpha-beta-depleted transplantation in children (dated by TCRdb to the mid-2010s). Notes on the research overall: T-cell immune reconstitution after TCRalphabeta/CD19-depleted allogeneic hematopoietic cell transplantation in children was quantitatively tracked in the study by means of TCR repertoire profiling.

Libraries were prepared through PCR. Sequencer: Illumina HiSeq 2500. TCR libraries were prepared with molecular barcoding, using unique molecular identifiers to normalize TCRbeta repertoire quantification. The raw public reads went through TCRdb reprocessing: fastp at Q25, MiXCR clone calling, in-frame beta chains kept. A single entry per CDR3 protein holds the most common genes and DNA from its merged rows. The sample data list some 550,000 distinct CDR3 sequences, and about a sixth of these were observed just once. The top ten clonotypes cover less than 4% of the sample. This clonotype came up a few times. Its antigen is not yet known. Qualities for individual bases were not recorded, and no much larger clone is one base off. Trimming takes 1 base from V and 4 bases from J, and the germline ends sit 11 bases apart. CDR1 and CDR2, per the germline V gene (reference sequence), are MNHEY and SMNVEV. Including cysteine and phenylalanine, the CDR3 has 14 amino acids. The kept DNA is CDR3 alone, 42 bases in frame from the first base.

The sequencing used PBMCs from the stem cell graft donor, collected from the stem cell graft. The rearranged segments are TRBV27 and TRBJ2-7; the D gene is possibly TRBD2, with 5 bases matching. This clonotype originated in a human donor who donated a stem cell graft to a child with acute lymphoblastic leukemia. The bases read TGTGCCAGCAGTTTATTGGGAGCTGTGTACGAGCAGTACTTC. It translates as CASSLLGAVYEQYF.